Given below is one TCR beta chain in context. Which antigen it targets is not known. The input lacks base qualities; no much larger clone sits a single base away. This sample is part of a study of cytomegalovirus exposure and HLA in healthy donors (dated by TCRdb to 2016 to 2017). With regard to the full study: An earlier analysis of around 600 of the donors reported approximately 290 Gb of sequence data and some 100 million unique TCR beta sequences from 150 million to 200 million T cells. An early release that covered several hundred HLA-typed donors contained approximately 300 gigabases of sequencing data and 65 million to 100 million unique TCR sequences. Among the roughly 400 genotyped donors, around 81% belonged to the genetic ancestry cluster associated with self-reported Caucasian donors. The aim of the study was to test whether cataloging public T cell receptors could identify signatures of past pathogen exposure. Using immunosequencing, the study profiled T cell repertoires from 550 to 750 subjects and related those repertoires to cytomegalovirus serostatus. Besides the first cohort of 666 subjects, a separate validation cohort made up of roughly 130 different subjects was used. The study combined high-throughput TCR immunosequencing, statistical association of individual TCRs with disease status, and machine learning to predict cytomegalovirus infection status. To study patterns of TCR occurrence, a later analysis re-analyzed previously published TCR beta repertoires from 550 to 800 donors and added high-resolution HLA genotyping. Rather than drawing on any new phenotypic data, the later analysis identified candidate immune exposures from TCR beta sequences and the way those sequences occurred across donors. An earlier analysis of 587 of the donors used high-throughput TCR beta sequencing to judge whether each TCR beta V gene segment behaved as functional or pseudogenic. Alongside the repertoire data, information on donor age, sex, ethnicity and CMV serostatus was compiled. Genome-wide SNP genotypes for about 55% of the 666 donors were used in a later genetic analysis, which treated that subset as a discovery cohort. Every discovery cohort repertoire had been produced on one sequencing platform. Class I and class II HLA loci were covered by the typing at four-digit resolution. Typing coverage varied by locus: about 620-630 donors for A, B, C, DRB1 and DQB1; roughly 500 for DQA1; approximately 610 for DPA1; approximately 470 for DPB1. Several DR-DQ haplotypes were treated as single units for association and clustering because of strong linkage in the cohort. Among about 370 genotyped donors of the cohort, an average of roughly 230,000 unique TCR beta nucleotide sequences was sequenced per donor, of which 15% to 20% were non-productive. Summary of the overall study and its limitations: At a false discovery rate of 0.05, a later analysis linked some 18,000 TCR beta sequences to specific HLA alleles. Sequencing depth was assumed to be roughly uniform across donors in the presence/absence analyses, though that assumption may not hold. The authors suggested that the approach could potentially be extended to other disease states and immunological phenotypes. CMV serostatus was the only immune exposure information available for the cohort. A group of highly shared sequence variants was considered likely to be a technical artifact of the sequencing pipeline. Broadly in line with IMGT annotations, most TCR beta V segments showed up in productive rearrangements about 87% or about 30% of the time in an earlier analysis of under 700 of the donors. A further reported finding was that TCR beta sequences accurately predicted the HLA-A and HLA-B alleles for most subjects in the first cohort. Most TCR sequences were observed very rarely across donors, whereas some public TCRs were present in many individuals. This cohort had only TCR beta chains sequenced, and the lack of alpha or paired-chain data limited which features could be detected. The 87-base-pair reads could not distinguish some IMGT-functional V segments, including TRBV6-2 and TRBV6-3, so those segments were excluded. In a later genetic analysis, a missense DCLRE1C variant was associated with V-gene and J-gene trimming of TCR beta chains, and the association was replicated in an independent cohort. A later analysis found that HLA-associated TCR beta chains were more clonally expanded and had lower generation probabilities than equally common non-associated chains. The study listed 164 TCR beta chains as associated with cytomegalovirus. HLA typing was unavailable for some donors at each locus, so association tests used only the typed subset. Several of the top co-occurrence clusters appeared to be linked to parvovirus B19, influenza, CMV and Epstein-Barr virus, according to a later analysis. Strong co-occurrence of HLA alleles, especially DR and DQ, made assigning TCR associations to individual alleles difficult. The classifier was reported to diagnose cytomegalovirus status with high specificity and sensitivity in both the original and validation cohorts. A later genetic analysis reported fewer N-insertions in productive TCRs among donors in an Asian-associated ancestry cluster than the roughly 650-donor mean. In a later analysis, most CMV-associated TCR beta chains were found to appear HLA-restricted, with HLA associations seemingly driven largely by CMV exposure. According to a later analysis, TCR association rates differed among HLA loci, with DRB1 alleles showing the most associated TCRs and HLA-C alleles showing the fewest. Because counts were too low, more than 15 rarely observed V segments, including chromosome 9 orphons, were left out of the earlier analysis of approximately 500 of the donors. A few of the identified cytomegalovirus-associated TCR beta chains were confirmed in vitro to be specific for cytomegalovirus antigens. Correlated functional status among segregating V segments might be attributable to linkage disequilibrium, but an unknown experimental factor could not be ruled out.

The germline V gene supplies CDR1 MDHEN and CDR2 SYDVKM. V sheds 4 bases and J sheds 3 bases, leaving 9 bases between their ends. Its CDR3 holds 13 amino acids, cysteine through phenylalanine. CDR3 DNA is the only sequence kept; it has 39 bases, read in frame from the first base. In total, 600 or so healthy bone marrow donors made up the cohort. Cohort members were all nominally healthy when sampled, although unrecorded immune exposures were likely present. The donor tested CMV seronegative, placing the donor among the 352 seronegative members of the cohort. Every donor gave a peripheral blood sample, and the peripheral blood mononuclear cells from that sample were used for TCR beta sequencing. Genomic DNA was extracted from the blood cell samples with the Qiagen DNeasy Blood Extraction Kit. The library relied on the immunoSEQ multiplex PCR assay. For the multiplex PCR, a mixture combining 60 forward primers for TCR Vbeta segments and 13 reverse primers for TCR Jbeta segments was used. Amplification of the CDR3 region of rearranged TCR beta genes was performed with a multiplex PCR assay on genomic DNA. On the Illumina HiSeq System, the amplified TCR beta libraries were sequenced as 87-base-pair reads. The source study handled its data this way. Across the roughly 700 repertoires, a later analysis counted 75 million to 90 million unique TCR beta chains, 8.5 million to 12 million of which were shared by at least two donors. Raw reads were error-corrected and collapsed into unique sequences by a nearest-neighbor algorithm in which closely related sequences were merged to remove PCR and sequencing errors. V, D and J gene segments were assigned by aligning CDR3 sequences to IMGT reference sequences. For a sequence to be retained, at least a six-nucleotide match to both a V gene segment and a J gene segment was required. Rearrangements were called productive when the CDR3 lacked stop codons and stayed in frame with V and J; all others were non-productive. CDR3 was defined according to IMGT convention as the region running from the second conserved V-encoded cysteine to the conserved J-encoded phenylalanine. Sequences without an unambiguous match to a single V gene segment were excluded from the earlier analysis of 587 of the donors. An earlier analysis of 587 of the donors called V segments functional above 56.7% productive rearrangements and segregating when the between-donor standard deviation exceeded 5%. A statistical classification framework was built to diagnose cytomegalovirus status from the catalog of TCR beta chain sequences. In a later analysis, TCR nucleotide sequences were compared against IMGT/GENE-DB human TR gene sequences so that V and J genes could be assigned. A later analysis assigned CDR3 sequences and most-parsimonious VDJ recombination scenarios with the TCRdist pipeline. A later analysis defined each TCR beta chain by its CDR3 amino acid sequence plus V-gene family, and excluded reads lacking a unique V-gene family. To address suspected cross-contamination and a sequencing artifact, a later analysis removed approximately 600 highly shared, low-generation-probability nucleotide sequences. A later analysis calculated a clonal expansion index for each public chain from normalized within-repertoire ranks of inferred template counts. In a later analysis, generation probabilities were computed using a VDJ recombination model fitted to out-of-frame rearrangements, and the results were checked against IGoR. In a later analysis, hypergeometric tests were used to score TCR-TCR, TCR-HLA and TCR-CMV co-occurrence, with a repertoire-size bias correction applied to TCR pairs. In a later analysis, false discovery rates were estimated by permuting HLA or CMV assignments 20 times. In a later analysis, co-occurring TCRs were grouped using DBSCAN, with TCRdist sequence similarity added in when clustering inside HLA-allele-positive subsets. Repertoires with fewer than 30,000 or more than 120,000 public chains, plus five repertoires with anomalous nucleotide sharing, were excluded from co-occurrence clustering. TCRdb limited this immuneACCESS table to in-frame rearrangements with V and J called. A share of clones is missing; checked studies link under half to unresolved V genes, and the rest is unexplained. The D gene and trimming were derived from the DNA, and the V and J assignments and clone size from that table. The sample profile shows fewer than 150,000 clones; approximately 80% of them were found once. Clones ranked in the top ten supply approximately 4% of the sample.

The TCR comes from a young man in good health and CMV-seronegative. Material: PBMCs. The sequence is built from TRBV28 and TRBJ1-2, with the D gene call left open. The bases are TGTGCCAGCAGTTCCTGCACTTACTATGGCTACACCTTC. Translated, it reads CASSSCTYYGYTF.